The 19 T cell receptor beta chains below come from one sample, sequenced in a study of CD8 T cells in ankylosing spondylitis. TCRdb re-derived calls from the 5' RACE reads in MiXCR, one entry per CDR3 protein. The table lists fewer than 80,000 distinct CDR3 sequences, approximately 5% of them singletons. Specimen: blood, either unsorted or a sorted T cell fraction (not recorded which). Receptors originate from a male donor with ankylosing spondylitis or in good health (not recorded which).

This clonotype was counted ten times or more. In DNA form, the CDR3 reads TGTGCCAGCAGCCAAGGGGGGCGTTGGAACACTGAAGCTTTCTTT. Translated: CASSQGGRWNTEAFF. This chain uses TRBV3-1 with TRBJ1-1, with D perhaps TRBD1 (6 bases). The CDR3 is 15 residues long. V was trimmed by 1 base and J by 1 base, leaving 10 bases between them. Germline values: CDR1 LGHDT, CDR2 YNNKEL (reference sequence).

The sample holds many counts of this clonotype. This chain links TRBV5-1 with TRBJ2-5; 8 bases fit TRBD1. Trimming cost V 0 bases and J 2 bases; bases outside gene matches: 0. There are 14 residues in the CDR3. CDR1 SGHRS and CDR2 YFSETQ come from the germline V gene. The CDR3 DNA reads as TGCGCCAGCAGCTTGGGACAGGGGCAAGAGACCCAGTACTTC. Protein: CASSLGQGQETQYF.

This clonotype ranks as medium-sized. The V and J genes are TRBV5-1 and TRBJ1-2; no reliable D call. V lost 0 bases, J lost 3 bases, and 6 bases lay in between. CDR3 length equals 13 residues. Germline loops: CDR1 SGHRS, CDR2 YFSETQ. CDR3 DNA: TGCGCCAGCAGCTTGGATGGGGACTATGGCTACACCTTC. This translates into CASSLDGDYGYTF.

There are many counts of this clonotype. The chain combines TRBV10-3 with TRBJ2-3, with D possibly being TRBD1 (6 bases). Per the germline V gene, CDR1 is ENHRY and CDR2 is SYGVKD. The CDR3 totals 17 residues. V dropped 9 bases and J dropped 1 base, with 23 bases sitting between them. The DNA for the CDR3 is TGTGCCATTCGCCGCCCCGAGCCTGCAGGGGGCACAGATACGCAGTATTTT. It translates to CAIRRPEPAGGTDTQYF.

In this sample, this clonotype turned up many times. The chain joins TRBV24-1 to TRBJ2-3; D perhaps matches TRBD2 (6 bases). This CDR3 has 13 amino acids. Trimming took off 4 bases at V and 6 bases at J, with 10 bases between the two ends. Germline values: CDR1 KGHDR, CDR2 SFDVKD. CDR3 loop: CATSDPGEDTQYF. The CDR3 coding sequence is TGTGCCACCAGTGACCCGGGGGAGGATACGCAGTATTTT.

This clonotype was counted at least ten times. The chain is built from TRBV12-3 or TRBV12-4 and TRBJ2-3; 10 bases are a match to TRBD2. Germline trimming cut 1 base from V and 2 bases from J; bases unmatched to any gene: 3. The CDR3 has 16 amino acids. The CDR3 coding sequence is TGTGCCAGCAGTTTAGACCTAGCGGGGGCCACAGATACGCAGTATTTT. It translates to CASSLDLAGATDTQYF.

The sample holds many counts of this clonotype. V gene TRBV5-1 combines with J gene TRBJ2-7; D not resolved. Trimming shortened V by 5 bases and J by 0 bases, and 9 bases separated the two germline ends. Per germline, CDR1 SGHRS and CDR2 YFSETQ. The CDR3 is made up of 13 amino acids. The CDR3 region has the DNA TGCGCCAGCAGATGGACGGGCTCCTACGAGCAGTACTTC. This encodes CASRWTGSYEQYF.

This clonotype was seen repeatedly, ten times or more. V is TRBV5-6 and J is TRBJ1-2; perhaps TRBD1 as D (5 bases). The CDR3 length is 14 residues. V was pared by 4 bases and J by 7 bases, with 17 bases between. CDR1 and CDR2 (germline): SGHDT, YYEEEE. This chain's CDR3 is CASSPQVAGPGYTF. CDR3 nucleotides: TGTGCCAGCAGCCCACAGGTCGCGGGGCCTGGCTACACCTTC.

This rearrangement joins TRBV14 to TRBJ2-2; tentatively, D is TRBD1 or TRBD2 (5 bases each). The CDR3 runs 14 residues. Trimming removed 0 bases at V and 6 bases at J, with 8 bases between. The germline CDR1 and CDR2 sequences are SGHDN and FVKESK. CDR3 sequence reads: CASSQDLGAGELFF. CDR3 DNA sequence: TGTGCCAGCAGCCAAGATCTGGGGGCCGGGGAGCTGTTTTTT.

This clonotype was detected ten times or more. The chain employs TRBV20-1 and TRBJ2-1; 10 bases match TRBD2. V shed 5 bases, J shed 6 bases, and the junction held 16 bases outside the gene matches. The CDR3 spans 17 residues. In germline, CDR1 is DFQATT, CDR2 SNEGSKA (reference sequence). As DNA, the CDR3 is TGCAGTGCTCCCGGGCCCGTGGCGATAGCGGGAGGCAATGAGCAGTTCTTC. Residues: CSAPGPVAIAGGNEQFF.

The chain employs TRBV7-2 and TRBJ1-2, with D maybe TRBD1 (6 bases). V was clipped by 6 bases and J by 8 bases, with 16 bases between them. CDR1 and CDR2 (germline): SGHTA, FQGNSA. The CDR3 loop spans 13 amino acids. The DNA of the CDR3 is TGTGCCAGCAGACGGGACACCGGGGCAGGCTACACCTTC. Translating gives CASRRDTGAGYTF.

There are many counts of this clonotype. The chain has TRBV10-3 and TRBJ2-1; D is perhaps TRBD2 (5 bases). CDR1 is ENHRY and CDR2 is SYGVKD in the germline V gene. V lost 7 bases, J lost 0 bases, and 10 bases lay in between. The CDR3 is 14 amino acids. CDR3 DNA sequence: TGTGCCATCACTCGAGGGTTCTCCTACAATGAGCAGTTCTTC. It is translated as CAITRGFSYNEQFF.

In this sample, this clonotype turned up many times. The chain couples TRBV20-1 to TRBJ1-1, with D possibly TRBD1 on 5 matching bases. Germline V lookup: CDR1 DFQATT, CDR2 SNEGSKA (reference sequence). The V gene lost 1 base and the J gene lost 1 base, with 10 bases spanning the gap. The CDR3 extends over 14 amino acids. In DNA, the CDR3 is TGCAGTGCTAGAGCTCAGGGTGGGAACACTGAAGCTTTCTTT. Translation: CSARAQGGNTEAFF.

This clonotype has a count of ten or more. This CDR3 reads CSARESGADSPLHF. The CDR3 DNA reads TGCAGTGCTAGGGAGAGTGGGGCGGATTCACCCCTCCACTTT. The chain is built from TRBV20-1 and TRBJ1-6; possibly TRBD1 for D (5 bases). Trimming cost V 3 bases and J 8 bases, with 14 bases left between them. In germline, CDR1 is DFQATT, CDR2 SNEGSKA (reference sequence). This CDR3 spans 14 amino acids.

This clonotype was seen at least ten times. The rearrangement links TRBV27 to TRBJ1-1; D gene uncertain. The germline CDR1 and CDR2 sequences are MNHEY and SMNVEV (reference sequence). CDR3 length equals 15 residues. With 0 bases removed from V and 1 base from J, the gap between germline ends came to 9 bases. The CDR3 loop reads CASSLSQRGNTEAFF. The CDR3 DNA sequence: TGTGCCAGCAGTTTATCCCAGCGTGGGAACACTGAAGCTTTCTTT.

This clonotype was detected ten times or more. V usage is TRBV10-3 and J usage is TRBJ2-1; D unresolved. With 0 bases removed from V and 7 bases from J, the gap between germline ends came to 7 bases. Germline CDR1 reads ENHRY; CDR2 reads SYGVKD. The CDR3 runs to 13 residues. The CDR3 sequence is CAISESRKNEQFF. CDR3 in DNA: TGTGCCATCAGTGAGTCGAGGAAGAATGAGCAGTTCTTC.

The chain combines TRBV11-2 with TRBJ1-1, with TRBD1 matching 12 bases. The V segment lost 3 bases and the J segment 10 bases; nucleotides outside the gene matches: 6. Looked up from germline, CDR1 is SGHAT and CDR2 is FQNNGV. The CDR3 has 14 amino acids. Here the CDR3 reads CASSLGQGARGAFF. In nucleotides, the CDR3 is TGTGCCAGCAGCTTGGGACAGGGGGCGCGAGGAGCTTTCTTT.

This clonotype came up many times. V and J are TRBV3-1 and TRBJ2-2; no clear D. Germline values: CDR1 LGHDT, CDR2 YNNKEL (reference sequence). Trimming cost V 1 base and J 6 bases, with 3 bases left between them. CDR3 length equals 12 residues. Written as DNA, the CDR3 is TGTGCCAGCAGCCAAGCCCCCGGGGAGCTGTTTTTT. Its translation: CASSQAPGELFF.

The table lists this clonotype with many counts. The chain joins TRBV20-1 to TRBJ1-5; 7 bases map to TRBD1. Germline values: CDR1 DFQATT, CDR2 SNEGSKA (reference sequence). V gave up 3 bases and J gave up 3 bases; unmatched junction bases: 8. The CDR3 is 15 amino acids. CDR3 protein: CSASQGGLINQPQHF. Here the CDR3 DNA reads TGCAGTGCTAGTCAGGGGGGTCTTATCAATCAGCCCCAGCATTTT.